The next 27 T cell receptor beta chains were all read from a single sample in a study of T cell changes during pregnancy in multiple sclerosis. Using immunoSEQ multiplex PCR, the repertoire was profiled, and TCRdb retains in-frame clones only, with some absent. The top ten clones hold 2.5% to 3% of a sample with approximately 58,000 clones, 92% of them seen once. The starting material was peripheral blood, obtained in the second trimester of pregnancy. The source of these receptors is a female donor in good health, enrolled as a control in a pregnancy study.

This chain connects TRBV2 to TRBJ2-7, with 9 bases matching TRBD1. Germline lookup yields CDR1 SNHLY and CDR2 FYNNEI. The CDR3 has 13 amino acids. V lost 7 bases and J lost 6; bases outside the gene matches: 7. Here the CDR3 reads CASTGTGRSEQYF. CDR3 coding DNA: TGTGCCAGCACGGGGACAGGGCGGTCCGAGCAGTACTTC.

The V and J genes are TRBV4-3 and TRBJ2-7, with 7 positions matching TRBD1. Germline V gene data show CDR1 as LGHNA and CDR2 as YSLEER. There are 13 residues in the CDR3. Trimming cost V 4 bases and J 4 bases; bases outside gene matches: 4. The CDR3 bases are TGCGCCAGCAGCCGGGACAGACAGTACGAGCAGTACTTC. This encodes CASSRDRQYEQYF.

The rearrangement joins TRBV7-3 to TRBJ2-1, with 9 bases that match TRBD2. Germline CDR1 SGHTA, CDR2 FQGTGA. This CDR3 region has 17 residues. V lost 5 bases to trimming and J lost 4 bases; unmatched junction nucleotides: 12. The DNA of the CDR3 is TGTGCCAGCAGCCCGGGACTAGCTTCTCCCTCTTACAATGAGCAGTTCTTC. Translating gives CASSPGLASPSYNEQFF.

The CDR3 sequence is CASREVGGAGGNYGYTF. The CDR3 coding sequence is TGTGCCAGCAGGGAGGTGGGAGGGGCAGGCGGTAACTATGGCTACACCTTC. The rearrangement uses TRBV28 and TRBJ1-2; a possible D gene is TRBD1 (5 bases). The V gene's germline CDR1 is MDHEN and CDR2 SYDVKM. The length of the CDR3 is 17 residues. V was pared by 6 bases and J by 1 base, with 21 bases between.

The CDR3 region is CASSYSISRTANYTF. The CDR3 nucleotides read TGTGCCAGCAGTTACTCGATATCCAGGACAGCCAACTACACCTTC. The V gene is TRBV6-5, the J gene TRBJ1-2, with a weak D call TRBD1 (6 bases). From germline, CDR1 is MNHEY and CDR2 SVGAGI. The CDR3 length is 15 residues. The germline V and J ends were trimmed by 0 bases and 10 bases, with 18 bases remaining between them.

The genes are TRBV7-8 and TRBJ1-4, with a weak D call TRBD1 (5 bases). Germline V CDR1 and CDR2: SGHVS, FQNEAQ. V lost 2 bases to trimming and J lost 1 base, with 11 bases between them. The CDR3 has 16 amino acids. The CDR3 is CASSLSVGGTNEKLFF. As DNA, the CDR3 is TGTGCCAGCAGCTTAAGTGTGGGGGGAACTAATGAAAAACTGTTTTTT. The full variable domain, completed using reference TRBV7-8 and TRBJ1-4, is GAGVSQSPRYKVAKRGQDVALRCDPISGHVSLFWYQQALGQGPEFLTYFQNEAQLDKSGLPSDRFFAERPEGSVSTLKIQRTQQEDSAVYLCASSLSVGGTNEKLFFGSGTQLSVL.

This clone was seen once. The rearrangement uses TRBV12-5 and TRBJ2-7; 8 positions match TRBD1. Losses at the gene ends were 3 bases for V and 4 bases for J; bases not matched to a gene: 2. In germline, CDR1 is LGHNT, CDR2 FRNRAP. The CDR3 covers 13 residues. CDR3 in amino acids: CASGLGTGYEQYF. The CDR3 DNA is TGTGCTAGTGGTTTAGGGACAGGATACGAGCAGTACTTC.

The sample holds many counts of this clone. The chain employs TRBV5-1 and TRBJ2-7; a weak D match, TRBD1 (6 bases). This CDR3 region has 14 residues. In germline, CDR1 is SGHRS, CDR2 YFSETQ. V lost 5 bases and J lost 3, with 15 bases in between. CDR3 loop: CASSAGTGHYEQYF. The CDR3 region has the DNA TGCGCCAGCAGTGCCGGGACGGGACACTACGAGCAGTACTTC.

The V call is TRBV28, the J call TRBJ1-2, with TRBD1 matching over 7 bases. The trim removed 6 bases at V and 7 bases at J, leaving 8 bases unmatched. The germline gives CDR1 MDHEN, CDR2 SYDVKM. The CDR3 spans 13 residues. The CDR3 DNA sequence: TGTGCCAGCAGCCGGACCGACAGGGTTGGCTACACCTTC. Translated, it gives CASSRTDRVGYTF.

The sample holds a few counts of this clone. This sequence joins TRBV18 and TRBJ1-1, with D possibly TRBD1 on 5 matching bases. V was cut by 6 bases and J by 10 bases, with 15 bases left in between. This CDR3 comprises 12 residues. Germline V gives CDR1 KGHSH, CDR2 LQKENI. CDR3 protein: CASSETAGIAFF. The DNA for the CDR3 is TGTGCCAGCTCGGAAACGGCAGGGATAGCTTTCTTT.

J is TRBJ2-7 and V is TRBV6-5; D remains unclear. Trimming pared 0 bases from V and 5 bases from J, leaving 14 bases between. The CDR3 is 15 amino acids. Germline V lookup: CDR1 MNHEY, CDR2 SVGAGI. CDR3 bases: TGTGCCAGCAGTTACTCAAAACAGAGCCGGCACGAGCAGTACTTC. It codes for CASSYSKQSRHEQYF.

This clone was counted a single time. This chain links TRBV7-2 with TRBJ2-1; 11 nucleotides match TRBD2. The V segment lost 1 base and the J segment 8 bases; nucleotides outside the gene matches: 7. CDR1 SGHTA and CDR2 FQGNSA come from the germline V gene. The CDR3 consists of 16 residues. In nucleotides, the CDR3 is TGTGCCAGCAGCTTAGGTCCTAGCGGGGGGTTTTATGAGCAGTTCTTC. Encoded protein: CASSLGPSGGFYEQFF.

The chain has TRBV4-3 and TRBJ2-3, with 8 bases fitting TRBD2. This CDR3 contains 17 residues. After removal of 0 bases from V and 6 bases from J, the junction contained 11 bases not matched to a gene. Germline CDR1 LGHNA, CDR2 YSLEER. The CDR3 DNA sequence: TGCGCCAGCAGCCAAGATTTGGGACTAGTCAATTCGGATACGCAGTATTTT. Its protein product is CASSQDLGLVNSDTQYF.

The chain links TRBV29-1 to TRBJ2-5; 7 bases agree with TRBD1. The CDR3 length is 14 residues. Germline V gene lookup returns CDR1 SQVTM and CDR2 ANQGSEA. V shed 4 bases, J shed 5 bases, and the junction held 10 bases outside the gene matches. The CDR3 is CSVARQGNMETQYF. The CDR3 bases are TGCAGCGTTGCTCGACAGGGTAATATGGAGACCCAGTACTTC.

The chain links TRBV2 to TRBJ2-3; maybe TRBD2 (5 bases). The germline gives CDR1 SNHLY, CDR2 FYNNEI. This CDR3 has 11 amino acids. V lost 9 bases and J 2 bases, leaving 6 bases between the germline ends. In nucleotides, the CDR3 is TGTGCCAGGGGAGTCACAGATACGCAGTATTTT. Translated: CARGVTDTQYF.

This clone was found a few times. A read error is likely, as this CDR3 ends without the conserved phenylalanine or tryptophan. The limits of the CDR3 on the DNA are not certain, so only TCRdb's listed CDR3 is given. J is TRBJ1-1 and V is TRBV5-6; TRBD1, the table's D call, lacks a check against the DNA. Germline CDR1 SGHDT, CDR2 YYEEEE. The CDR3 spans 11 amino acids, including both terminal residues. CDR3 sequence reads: CASSLQGISGS.

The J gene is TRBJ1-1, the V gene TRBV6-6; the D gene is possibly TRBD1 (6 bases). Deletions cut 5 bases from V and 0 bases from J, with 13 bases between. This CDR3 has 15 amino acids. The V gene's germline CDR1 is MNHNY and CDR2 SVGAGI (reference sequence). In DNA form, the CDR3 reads TGTGCCAGCAGTACAGGGTGGGGAATGAACACTGAAGCTTTCTTT. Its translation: CASSTGWGMNTEAFF.

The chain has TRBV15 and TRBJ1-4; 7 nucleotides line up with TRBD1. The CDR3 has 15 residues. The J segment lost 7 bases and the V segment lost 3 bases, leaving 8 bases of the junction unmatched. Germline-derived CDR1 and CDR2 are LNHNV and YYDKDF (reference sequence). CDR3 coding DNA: TGTGCCACCAGCAGTGCCACAGGGGACTCTGAAAAACTGTTTTTT. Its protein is CATSSATGDSEKLFF. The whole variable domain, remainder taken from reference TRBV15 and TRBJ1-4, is DAMVIQNPRYQVTQFGKPVTLSCSQTLNHNVMYWYQQKSSQAPKLLFHYYDKDFNNEADTPDNFQSRRPNTSFCFLDIRSPGLGDTAMYLCATSSATGDSEKLFFGSGTQLSVL.

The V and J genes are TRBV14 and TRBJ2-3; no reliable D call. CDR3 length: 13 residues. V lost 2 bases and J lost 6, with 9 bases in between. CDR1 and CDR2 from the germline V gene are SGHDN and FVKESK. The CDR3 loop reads CASSQFPLDTQYF. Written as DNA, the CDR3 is TGTGCCAGCAGCCAATTTCCACTTGATACGCAGTATTTT.

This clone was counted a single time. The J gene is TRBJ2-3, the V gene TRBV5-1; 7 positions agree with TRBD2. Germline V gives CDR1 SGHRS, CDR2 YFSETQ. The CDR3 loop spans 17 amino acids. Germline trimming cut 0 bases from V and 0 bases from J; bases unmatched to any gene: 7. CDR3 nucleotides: TGCGCCAGCAGCTTGGCCTCGTCTAGCGGTAGCACAGATACGCAGTATTTT. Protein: CASSLASSSGSTDTQYF.

The CDR3 loop is CASRNRGSATNEKLFF. The CDR3 nucleotides read TGTGCCAGTAGAAACAGGGGGTCTGCGACTAATGAAAAACTGTTTTTT. V usage is TRBV19 and J usage is TRBJ1-4, with 8 bases matching TRBD1. Trimming removed 6 bases from V and 2 bases from J; junction bases left unmatched: 8. The CDR3 sequence is 16 residues long. CDR1 is LNHDA, CDR2 SQIVND, per germline (reference sequence). Supplemented by reference TRBV19 and TRBJ1-4, the full variable domain reads DGGITQSPKYLFRKEGQNVTLSCEQNLNHDAMYWYRQDPGQGLRLIYYSQIVNDFQKGDIAEGYSVSREKKESFPLTVTSAQKNPTAFYLCASRNRGSATNEKLFFGSGTQLSVL.

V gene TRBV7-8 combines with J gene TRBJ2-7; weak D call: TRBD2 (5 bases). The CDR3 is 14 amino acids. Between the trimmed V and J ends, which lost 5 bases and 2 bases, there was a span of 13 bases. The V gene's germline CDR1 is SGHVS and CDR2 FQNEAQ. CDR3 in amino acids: CASSLEDLTYEQYF. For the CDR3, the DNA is TGTGCCAGCAGCCTAGAGGACTTAACCTACGAGCAGTACTTC.

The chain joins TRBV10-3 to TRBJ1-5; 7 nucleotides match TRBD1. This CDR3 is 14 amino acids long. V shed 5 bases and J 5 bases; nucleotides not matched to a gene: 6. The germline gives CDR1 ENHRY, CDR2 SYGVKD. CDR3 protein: CAISTNRGDQPQHF. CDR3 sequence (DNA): TGTGCCATCAGTACGAACAGGGGAGATCAGCCCCAGCATTTT.

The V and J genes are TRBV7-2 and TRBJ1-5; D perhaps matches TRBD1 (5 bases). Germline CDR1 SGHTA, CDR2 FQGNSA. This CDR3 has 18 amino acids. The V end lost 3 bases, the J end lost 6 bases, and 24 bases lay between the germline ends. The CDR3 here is CASSFGPWWGEAGQPQHF. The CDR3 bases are TGTGCCAGCAGCTTTGGGCCTTGGTGGGGCGAGGCTGGTCAGCCCCAGCATTTT.

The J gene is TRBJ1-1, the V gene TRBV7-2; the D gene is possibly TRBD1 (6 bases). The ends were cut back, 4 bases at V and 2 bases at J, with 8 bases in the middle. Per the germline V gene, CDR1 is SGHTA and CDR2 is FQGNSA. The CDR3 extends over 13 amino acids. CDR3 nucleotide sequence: TGTGCCAGCAGCTCGGACAGAAACACTGAAGCTTTCTTT. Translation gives CASSSDRNTEAFF.

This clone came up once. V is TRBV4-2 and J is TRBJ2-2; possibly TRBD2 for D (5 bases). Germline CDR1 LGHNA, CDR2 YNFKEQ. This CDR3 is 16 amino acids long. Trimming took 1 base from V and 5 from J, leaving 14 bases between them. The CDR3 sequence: CASSQVGIGGTGELFF. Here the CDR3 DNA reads TGTGCCAGCAGCCAAGTAGGGATTGGCGGGACCGGGGAGCTGTTTTTT.

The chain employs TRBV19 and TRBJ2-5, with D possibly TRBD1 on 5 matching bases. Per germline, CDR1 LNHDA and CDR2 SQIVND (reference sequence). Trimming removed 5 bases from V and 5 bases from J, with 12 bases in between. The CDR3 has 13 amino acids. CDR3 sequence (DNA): TGTGCCAGTAGTCCAGGACATTTGGAGACCCAGTACTTC. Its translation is CASSPGHLETQYF.